This T cell receptor beta chain originates from a study of cytomegalovirus exposure and HLA in healthy donors. The PCR used 60 Vbeta and 13 Jbeta primers. Measured with immunoSEQ multiplex PCR; TCRdb has only the in-frame clones, and not every one. The sample consists of roughly 70,000 clones, around three quarters of them appearing once. Trimming removed 4 bases from V and 2 bases from J; junction bases left unmatched: 7. The CDR3 length is 17 residues. In germline, CDR1 is SGDLS, CDR2 YYNGEE. The sample was PBMCs. J is TRBJ2-6 and V is TRBV9; 9 nucleotides line up with TRBD1. This receptor was taken from a man aged 50 or older in good health and CMV-seronegative. The CDR3 nucleotides read TGTGCCAGCAGCCTCGGACAGGGGATCCCTGGGGCCAACGTCCTGACTTTC. Translating gives CASSLGQGIPGANVLTF.